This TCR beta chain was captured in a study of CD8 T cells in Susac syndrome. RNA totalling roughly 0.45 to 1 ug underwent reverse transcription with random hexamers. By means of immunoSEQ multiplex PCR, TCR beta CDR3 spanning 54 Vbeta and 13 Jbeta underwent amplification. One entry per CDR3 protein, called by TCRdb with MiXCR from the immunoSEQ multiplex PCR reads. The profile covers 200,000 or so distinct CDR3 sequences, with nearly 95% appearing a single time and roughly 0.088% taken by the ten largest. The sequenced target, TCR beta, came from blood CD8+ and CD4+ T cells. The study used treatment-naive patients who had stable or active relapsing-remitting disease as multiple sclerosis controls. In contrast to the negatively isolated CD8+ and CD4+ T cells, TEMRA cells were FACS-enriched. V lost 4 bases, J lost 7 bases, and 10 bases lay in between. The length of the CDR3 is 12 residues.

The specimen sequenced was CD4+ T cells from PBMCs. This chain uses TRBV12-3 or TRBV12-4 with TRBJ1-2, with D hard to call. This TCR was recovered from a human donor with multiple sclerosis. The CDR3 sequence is CASSWSEGGYTF. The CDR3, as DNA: TGTGCCAGCAGTTGGAGTGAAGGTGGCTACACCTTC.